This T cell receptor (beta chain) was recovered during a study of cytomegalovirus exposure and HLA in healthy donors. Concerning this clone: The target antigen is unknown.

Study observations and caveats: In a later analysis, first-cohort TCR clusters were found to tend to co-occur in the 95 to 150 validation repertoires. The authors confirmed in vitro that a few CMV-associated chains were specific for CMV antigens.

Profiled with immunoSEQ multiplex PCR; TCRdb holds only in-frame clones, not every one. Among 180,000 or so clones listed, about nine tenths were seen once. The CDR3 has 15 amino acids. V was shortened by 2 bases and J by 4 bases, with 15 bases between the two germline ends. The germline gives CDR1 SGHAT, CDR2 FQDESV (reference sequence). The TCR originated in a man under 40 in good health and CMV-seropositive. The material sequenced was PBMCs. The V call is TRBV11-1, the J call TRBJ2-7, with D tentatively TRBD1 (6 bases). CDR3 coding DNA: TGTGCCAGCAGCTTACTGGCAGGGGTAAGTTACGAGCAGTACTTC. It specifies CASSLLAGVSYEQYF. Full variable domain (rest looked up from reference TRBV11-1 and TRBJ2-7): EAEVAQSPRYKITEKSQAVAFWCDPISGHATLYWYRQILGQGPELLVQFQDESVVDDSQLPKDRFSAERLKGVDSTLKIQPAELGDSAMYLCASSLLAGVSYEQYFGPGTRLTVT.